The TCR beta chain under discussion was sequenced for a study of blood T cell repertoires in COVID-19. Study-level background: Spain, Italy and the United States supplied samples that represented acute and convalescent COVID-19. T cells, B-cell-depleted T cells, or PBMCs supplied cDNA or gDNA.

The CDR3 covers 15 residues. The ends lost 5 bases at V and 4 bases at J; junction bases unmatched: 5. CDR1 LGHDT and CDR2 YNNKEL come from the germline V gene (reference sequence). Under the authors' procedure: Reference gene primer amplification gave estimated nucleated cell counts. Produced via immunoSEQ multiplex PCR; TCRdb's table is partial and in-frame only. V and J calls and clone size are given by that table; D and trimming were obtained from the DNA. The data contain 65,000 to 95,000 clones, roughly 87% of them singletons. The clonotype originates from a man aged 70-80 years with acute or convalescent COVID-19. Sequencing was carried out using peripheral blood. The V and J genes are TRBV3-1 (or the pseudogene TRBV3-2) and TRBJ1-5, with TRBD1 matching over 10 bases. CDR3 nucleotides: TGTGCCAGCAGCTTGGGACAGGGGTTTAATCAGCCCCAGCATTTT. This sequence encodes CASSLGQGFNQPQHF.